This TCR beta chain is drawn from a study of CD8 T cells in Susac syndrome. Across the whole study: Patients with Susac syndrome had blood drawn and were at that point therapy-naive, on corticosteroids, or on intravenous immunoglobulin alone.

The V end was cut by 6 bases, the J end by 4 bases, with 19 bases between. The germline gives CDR1 MGHRA, CDR2 YSYEKL. The CDR3 sequence is 16 residues long. Random hexamers were used to reverse transcribe the RNA input (about 0.5 to 1 ug). Each CDR3 protein is one row after TCRdb ran MiXCR on the immunoSEQ multiplex PCR reads. The table shows 150,000 to 200,000 distinct CDR3 sequences, with roughly nine tenths occurring only once. The sequenced material came from CD4+ T cells from PBMCs. This receptor was taken from a human donor with Susac syndrome. The V gene is TRBV4-1, the J gene TRBJ1-5; possible D gene TRBD1, 6 bases. CDR3 coding DNA: TGCGCCAGCAGTCGAGTGGGGGGGCGAAGGAATCAGCCCCAGCATTTT. It codes for CASSRVGGRRNQPQHF.